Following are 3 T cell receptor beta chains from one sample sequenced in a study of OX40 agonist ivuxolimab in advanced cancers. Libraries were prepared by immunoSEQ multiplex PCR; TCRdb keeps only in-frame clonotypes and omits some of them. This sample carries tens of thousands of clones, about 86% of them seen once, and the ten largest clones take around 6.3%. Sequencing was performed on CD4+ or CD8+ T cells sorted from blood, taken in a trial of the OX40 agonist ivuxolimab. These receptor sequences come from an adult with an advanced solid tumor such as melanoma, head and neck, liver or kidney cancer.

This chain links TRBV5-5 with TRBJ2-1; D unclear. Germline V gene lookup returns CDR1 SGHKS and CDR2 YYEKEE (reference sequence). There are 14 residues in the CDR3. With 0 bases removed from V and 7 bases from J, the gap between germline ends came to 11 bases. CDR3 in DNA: TGTGCCAGCAGCTTGGCGAAACTTACAAATGAGCAGTTCTTC. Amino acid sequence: CASSLAKLTNEQFF.

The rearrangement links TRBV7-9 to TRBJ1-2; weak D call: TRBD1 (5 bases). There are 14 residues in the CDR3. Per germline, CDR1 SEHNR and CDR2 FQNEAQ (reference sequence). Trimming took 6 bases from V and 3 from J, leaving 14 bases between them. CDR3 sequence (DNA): TGTGCCAGCAGGTCTACCGACAGTGACTATGGCTACACCTTC. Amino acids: CASRSTDSDYGYTF. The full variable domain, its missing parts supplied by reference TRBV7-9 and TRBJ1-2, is DTGVSQNPRHKITKRGQNVTFRCDPISEHNRLYWYRQTLGQGPEFLTYFQNEAQLEKSRLLSDRFSAERPKGSFSTLEIQRTEQGDSAMYLCASRSTDSDYGYTFGSGTRLTVV.

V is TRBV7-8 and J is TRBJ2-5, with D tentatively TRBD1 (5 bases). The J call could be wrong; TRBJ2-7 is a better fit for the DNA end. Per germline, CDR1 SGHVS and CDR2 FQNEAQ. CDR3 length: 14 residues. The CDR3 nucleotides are TGTGCCAGCAGCTTAGGCGGCAGGGCCTACGAGCAGTACTTC. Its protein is CASSLGGRAYEQYF.